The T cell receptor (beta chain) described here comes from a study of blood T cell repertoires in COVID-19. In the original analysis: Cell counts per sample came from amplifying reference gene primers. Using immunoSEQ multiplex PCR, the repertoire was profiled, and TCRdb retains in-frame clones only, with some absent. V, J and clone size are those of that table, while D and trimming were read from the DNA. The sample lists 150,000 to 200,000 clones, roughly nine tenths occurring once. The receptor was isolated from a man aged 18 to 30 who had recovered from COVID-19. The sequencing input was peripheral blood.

In DNA form, the CDR3 reads TGTGCCAGCAGTGAAGACAGGGTAGGCGTCACTGAAGCTTTCTTT. Its translation: CASSEDRVGVTEAFF. This chain joins TRBV6-1 and TRBJ1-1, with D possibly matching TRBD1 (6 bases). V was shortened by 1 base and J by 4 bases, with 13 bases between the two germline ends. The CDR3 is 15 residues long. Germline V gene sequence: CDR1 MNHNS, CDR2 SASEGT.